Only one count was recorded for the clone carrying this TCR beta chain. Naivety among CD8 cells was defined by CD45RO negativity and positive CCR7 selection, thereby excluding terminally differentiated effector memory CD45RA+ cells. Clones were read by immunoSEQ multiplex PCR, and TCRdb kept only the in-frame ones, dropping some. The table includes about 2,200,000 clones, 90% to 95% detected once. This sample was taken from a study of shared clonotypes between healthy human individuals. The sample consisted of naive CD8+ T cells from PBMCs. The receptor was derived from a man between 18 and 35 years old in good health. Some clones in this sample may be carry-over from other donors' samples.

In nucleotides, the CDR3 is TGTGCCAGCAGTTACTCGCCCCGGGGTCAGCCCCAGCATTTT. This sequence encodes CASSYSPRGQPQHF. V usage is TRBV6-6 and J usage is TRBJ1-5; D not certain. The CDR3 is made up of 14 amino acids. V was clipped by 0 bases and J by 6 bases, with 9 bases between them. Germline CDR1 is MNHNY and CDR2 is SVGAGI (reference sequence).